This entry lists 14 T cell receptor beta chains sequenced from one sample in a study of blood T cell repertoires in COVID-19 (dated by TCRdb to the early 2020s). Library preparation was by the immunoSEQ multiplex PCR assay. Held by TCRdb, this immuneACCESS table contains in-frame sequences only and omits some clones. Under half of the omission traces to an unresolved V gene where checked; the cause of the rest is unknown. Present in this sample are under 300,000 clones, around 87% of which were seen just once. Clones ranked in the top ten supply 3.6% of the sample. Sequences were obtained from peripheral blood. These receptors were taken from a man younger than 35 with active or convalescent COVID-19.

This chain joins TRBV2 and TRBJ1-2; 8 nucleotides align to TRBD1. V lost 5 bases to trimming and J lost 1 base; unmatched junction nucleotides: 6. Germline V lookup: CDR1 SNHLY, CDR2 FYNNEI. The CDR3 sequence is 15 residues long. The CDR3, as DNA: TGTGCCAGCAGTACTGGACAGGGAATTAACTATGGCTACACCTTC. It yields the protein CASSTGQGINYGYTF.

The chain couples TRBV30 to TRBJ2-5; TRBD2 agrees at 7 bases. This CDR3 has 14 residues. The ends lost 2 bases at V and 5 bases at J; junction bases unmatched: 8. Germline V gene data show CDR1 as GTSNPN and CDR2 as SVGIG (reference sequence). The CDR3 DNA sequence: TGTGCCTGGAGTCGGGCAGGGAGGGAGGAGACCCAGTACTTC. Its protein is CAWSRAGREETQYF.

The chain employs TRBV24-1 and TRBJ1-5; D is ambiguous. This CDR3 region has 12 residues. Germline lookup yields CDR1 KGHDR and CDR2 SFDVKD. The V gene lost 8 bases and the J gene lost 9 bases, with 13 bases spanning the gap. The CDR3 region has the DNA TGTGCCACCAAAAGTGCCCTCGGGCCCCAGCATTTT. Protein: CATKSALGPQHF.

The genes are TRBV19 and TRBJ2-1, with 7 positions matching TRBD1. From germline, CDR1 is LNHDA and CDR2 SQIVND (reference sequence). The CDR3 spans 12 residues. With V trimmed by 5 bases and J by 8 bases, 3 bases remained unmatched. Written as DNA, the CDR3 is TGTGCCAGTAGTGACAGGGCGGATGAGCAGTTCTTC. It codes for CASSDRADEQFF.

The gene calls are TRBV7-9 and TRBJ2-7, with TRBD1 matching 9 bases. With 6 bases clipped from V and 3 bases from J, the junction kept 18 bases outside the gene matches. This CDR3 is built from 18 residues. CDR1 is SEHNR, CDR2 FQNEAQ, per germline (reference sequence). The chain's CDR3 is CASSYRRSNEGQGYEQYF. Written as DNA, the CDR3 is TGTGCCAGCAGTTATAGGCGGTCGAATGAGGGACAGGGCTACGAGCAGTACTTC.

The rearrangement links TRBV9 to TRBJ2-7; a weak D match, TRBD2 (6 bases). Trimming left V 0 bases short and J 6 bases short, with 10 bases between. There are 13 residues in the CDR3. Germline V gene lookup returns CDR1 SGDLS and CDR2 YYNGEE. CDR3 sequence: CASSVGLGGEQYF. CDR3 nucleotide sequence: TGTGCCAGCAGCGTAGGGTTGGGAGGCGAGCAGTACTTC.

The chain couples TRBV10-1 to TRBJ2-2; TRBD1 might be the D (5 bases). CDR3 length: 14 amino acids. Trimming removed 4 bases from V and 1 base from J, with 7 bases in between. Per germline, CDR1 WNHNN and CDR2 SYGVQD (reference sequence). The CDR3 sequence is CASSGQGNTGELFF. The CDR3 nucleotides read TGCGCCAGCAGTGGGCAGGGGAACACCGGGGAGCTGTTTTTT.

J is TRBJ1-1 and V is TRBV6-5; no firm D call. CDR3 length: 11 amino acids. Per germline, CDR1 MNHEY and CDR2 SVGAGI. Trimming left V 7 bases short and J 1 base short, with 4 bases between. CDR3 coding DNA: TGTGCCAGCATCCAGAACACTGAAGCTTTCTTT. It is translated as CASIQNTEAFF.

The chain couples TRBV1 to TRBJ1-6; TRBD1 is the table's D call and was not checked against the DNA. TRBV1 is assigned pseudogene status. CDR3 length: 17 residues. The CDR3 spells CTSSPPRGGPLLSPLHF. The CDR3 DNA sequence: TGCACCAGCAGCCCACCAAGAGGGGGTCCTTTGCTCTCACCCCTCCACTTT.

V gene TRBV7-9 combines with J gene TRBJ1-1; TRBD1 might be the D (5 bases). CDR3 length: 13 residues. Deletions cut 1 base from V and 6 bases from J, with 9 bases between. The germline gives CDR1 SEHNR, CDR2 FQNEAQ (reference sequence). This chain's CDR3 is CASSLGGTSEAFF. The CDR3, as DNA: TGTGCCAGCAGCTTAGGTGGGACTTCTGAAGCTTTCTTT.

DNA for the CDR3: TGTGCCAGCAGCCCTTCCGGGCGGGGGGGCCGTAGCAACGAGCAGTACTTC. This codes for CASSPSGRGGRSNEQYF. The rearrangement uses TRBV4-2 and TRBJ2-7; 9 positions agree with TRBD2. The length of the CDR3 is 17 residues. Trimming removed 4 bases from V and 5 bases from J; junction bases left unmatched: 15. Germline assignment: CDR1 LGHNA and CDR2 YNFKEQ.

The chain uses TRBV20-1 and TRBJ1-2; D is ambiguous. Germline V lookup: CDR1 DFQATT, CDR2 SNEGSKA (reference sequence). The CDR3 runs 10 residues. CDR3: CSPGIYGYTF. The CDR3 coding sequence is TGCAGCCCCGGTATTTATGGCTACACCTTC.

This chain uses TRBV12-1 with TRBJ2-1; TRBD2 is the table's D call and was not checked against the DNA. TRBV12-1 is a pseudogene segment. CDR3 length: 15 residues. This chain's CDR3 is CASSFRDFSYNEQFF. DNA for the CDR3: TGTGCCAGCAGCTTCCGGGACTTCTCCTACAATGAGCAGTTCTTC.

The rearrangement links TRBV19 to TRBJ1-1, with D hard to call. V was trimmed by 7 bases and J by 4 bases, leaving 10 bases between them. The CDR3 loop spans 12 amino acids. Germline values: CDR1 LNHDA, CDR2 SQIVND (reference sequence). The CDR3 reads CASTEGSTEAFF. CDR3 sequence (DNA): TGTGCCAGTACGGAGGGAAGCACTGAAGCTTTCTTT.